This T cell receptor (beta chain) was sequenced in a study of blood T cell repertoires in COVID-19. As for the study in general: Both acute and convalescent COVID-19 samples were obtained from the United States, Italy and Spain. Nucleic acid was either cDNA or gDNA, and it came from T cells, B-cell-depleted T cells, or PBMCs.

Trimming took 4 bases from V and 6 from J; bases not matched to a gene: 7. Per the germline V gene, CDR1 is SGHKS and CDR2 is YYEKEE (reference sequence). The CDR3 loop spans 14 amino acids. Cohort 3 donors were reported recovered after two negative PCRs, clearance, or symptom resolution. In the source study's methods: Cell counts per sample came from amplifying reference gene primers. Libraries were prepared by immunoSEQ multiplex PCR; TCRdb keeps only in-frame clonotypes and omits some of them. D and trimming were read from the DNA, whereas the V and J calls and clone size are those reported in that table. The top ten clones hold roughly 2.3% of a sample with under 300,000 clones, 85% to 90% of them seen once.

Sequenced sample: PBMCs or T cells enriched from blood (not recorded which). The rearrangement joins TRBV5-5 to TRBJ1-2, with TRBD1 matching 9 bases. The clonotype originates from a woman aged 18 to 35 who had recovered from COVID-19. CDR3 DNA: TGTGCCAGCAGCACACTACAGGGGGCGGATGGCTACACCTTC. Protein: CASSTLQGADGYTF.